The 26 T cell receptor beta chains given below trace back to one sample, sequenced in a study of cytomegalovirus exposure and HLA in healthy donors. A multiplex PCR was run with 60 Vbeta primers and 13 Jbeta primers. Assay used: immunoSEQ multiplex PCR; TCRdb lists only in-frame clones, some missing. The repertoire holds approximately 200,000 clones, just under 80% seen once, with 4.5% to 7.5% in the top ten. Source material: PBMCs. The receptor set was obtained from a woman aged 25 to 39 in good health and CMV-seropositive.

CDR3 sequence reads: CASSFLSGANVLTF. The CDR3 region has the DNA TGTGCCAGCAGTTTCCTCTCTGGGGCCAACGTCCTGACTTTC. The chain couples TRBV6-6 to TRBJ2-6; no clear D gene. Looked up from germline, CDR1 is MNHNY and CDR2 is SVGAGI (reference sequence). This CDR3 region has 14 residues. V was trimmed by 4 bases and J by 0 bases, leaving 4 bases between them.

This clone was recorded once. V gene TRBV2 combines with J gene TRBJ2-6; no clear D gene. Germline V gene data show CDR1 as SNHLY and CDR2 as FYNNEI. V dropped 8 bases and J dropped 3 bases, with 14 bases sitting between them. CDR3 length: 15 residues. The CDR3 loop is CASREQQDGANVLTF. The CDR3 nucleotides read TGTGCCAGCCGAGAACAGCAGGATGGGGCCAACGTCCTGACTTTC.

This clone has a single count. This chain joins TRBV28 and TRBJ1-2, with 7 bases identical to TRBD1. V lost 6 bases to trimming and J lost 4 bases; unmatched junction nucleotides: 11. Germline V gene lookup returns CDR1 MDHEN and CDR2 SYDVKM. This CDR3 contains 15 residues. CDR3 region: CASSPGRTGRYGYTF. The CDR3 DNA follows: TGTGCCAGCAGCCCCGGGCGGACAGGCCGCTATGGCTACACCTTC.

The genes are TRBV27 and TRBJ1-1, with 9 positions matching TRBD1. The germline V gene encodes CDR1 MNHEY and CDR2 SMNVEV (reference sequence). The CDR3 spans 15 residues. J was trimmed by 3 bases and V by 5 bases; bases with no gene match: 7. CDR3 in amino acids: CASSPNRGRDTEAFF. For the CDR3, the DNA is TGTGCCAGCAGTCCAAACAGGGGGCGTGACACTGAAGCTTTCTTT.

The chain recombines TRBV10-1 with TRBJ2-2, with D maybe TRBD2 (5 bases). Germline CDR1 is WNHNN and CDR2 is SYGVQD (reference sequence). V was trimmed by 3 bases and J by 6 bases, leaving 8 bases between them. The CDR3 consists of 13 residues. In nucleotides, the CDR3 is TGCGCCAGCAGTGATCTGGGAGCCGGGGAGCTGTTTTTT. As protein: CASSDLGAGELFF.

The chain joins TRBV5-5 to TRBJ1-1; D ambiguous. This CDR3 spans 13 amino acids. The V end lost 1 base, the J end lost 3 bases, and 7 bases lay between the germline ends. Germline values: CDR1 SGHKS, CDR2 YYEKEE (reference sequence). The CDR3 protein is CASSLMADTEAFF. In DNA, the CDR3 is TGTGCCAGCAGCTTGATGGCGGACACTGAAGCTTTCTTT.

This clone came up once. The chain is built from TRBV4-1 and TRBJ2-7, with TRBD1 matching 9 bases. Losses at the gene ends were 0 bases for V and 7 bases for J; bases not matched to a gene: 10. Germline CDR1 is MGHRA and CDR2 is YSYEKL. The CDR3 length is 16 residues. CDR3 residues: CASSQESVGTGQEQYF. CDR3 bases: TGCGCCAGCAGCCAAGAATCTGTAGGGACAGGGCAAGAGCAGTACTTC.

This clone showed up just a few times. The gene calls are TRBV7-9 and TRBJ2-7; D perhaps matches TRBD1 (5 bases). The CDR3 length is 14 residues. The V gene's germline CDR1 is SEHNR and CDR2 FQNEAQ (reference sequence). V was cut by 5 bases and J by 0 bases, with 11 bases left in between. The CDR3 coding sequence is TGTGCCAGCAGCCTGGGGCATAGCTCCTACGAGCAGTACTTC. Protein sequence: CASSLGHSSYEQYF.

Notes on this clone: A junction boundary mismatches the germline segment, possibly from a read error. CDR3 in DNA: TGTGCTAGCAGCTTATTTGCCGGGAGCGATGAGCAGTTCTTC. Protein: CASSLFAGSDEQFF. The chain carries TRBV7-7 and TRBJ2-1; weak D call: TRBD2 (6 bases). The germline V gene has CDR1 SSHAT and CDR2 FNYEAQ (reference sequence). CDR3 length: 14 amino acids.

This rearrangement joins TRBV6-1 to TRBJ1-2; 8 bases match TRBD1. V was clipped by 6 bases and J by 3 bases; unmatched bases: 6. The CDR3 is 14 residues long. Germline assignment: CDR1 MNHNS and CDR2 SASEGT. The CDR3, as DNA: TGTGCCAGCAGCCGGGGACAGGTAGACTATGGCTACACCTTC. As protein: CASSRGQVDYGYTF.

This chain links TRBV7-2 with TRBJ2-5; D is ambiguous. Trimming cost V 6 bases and J 4 bases, with 18 bases left between them. In germline, CDR1 is SGHTA, CDR2 FQGNSA. The CDR3 length is 15 residues. The CDR3 DNA follows: TGTGCCAGCAGAGAAAACGGCCAGGTCCTAGAGACCCAGTACTTC. Translation gives CASRENGQVLETQYF.

This chain links TRBV10-2 with TRBJ2-5; 8 positions agree with TRBD2. CDR1 WSHSY and CDR2 SAAADI come from the germline V gene. Unmatched junction bases numbered 5, after V lost 4 bases and J lost 4 bases. The CDR3 has 14 amino acids. The CDR3 here is CASSGSGGRETQYF. CDR3 in DNA: TGCGCCAGCAGTGGAAGCGGGGGAAGAGAGACCCAGTACTTC.

The J gene is TRBJ1-2, the V gene TRBV7-6, with D perhaps matching TRBD1 (6 bases). The CDR3 spans 16 residues. CDR1 is SGHVS and CDR2 is FNYEAQ in the germline V gene. V was clipped by 5 bases and J by 4 bases, with 20 bases between them. For the CDR3, the DNA is TGTGCCAGCAGCCCCATATCCGGGACACCCTCCTATGGCTACACCTTC. This encodes CASSPISGTPSYGYTF.

Ten or more counts support this clone. The V and J genes are TRBV5-8 and TRBJ1-5; TRBD1 matches 8 bases. Germline V lookup: CDR1 SGHTS, CDR2 YDEGEE. V shed 7 bases and J 4 bases; nucleotides not matched to a gene: 13. The CDR3 contains 16 residues. The CDR3 coding sequence is TGTGCCAGCGGAAAAATTGCCGGGACAGGAAATCAGCCCCAGCATTTT. It codes for CASGKIAGTGNQPQHF. The complete variable domain, with remaining parts taken from reference TRBV5-8 and TRBJ1-5, reads EAGVTQSPTHLIKTRGQQATLRCSPISGHTSVYWYQQALGLGLQFLLWYDEGEERNRGNFPPRFSGRQFPNYSSELNVNALELEDSALYLCASGKIAGTGNQPQHFGDGTRLSIL.

The chain combines TRBV6-5 with TRBJ1-5; no firm D call. The CDR3 totals 13 residues. Germline lookup yields CDR1 MNHEY and CDR2 SVGAGI. Trimming stripped 2 bases from V and 4 bases from J, with 6 bases between. CDR3 coding DNA: TGTGCCAGCAGTTACGACGGGAATCAGCCCCAGCATTTT. Amino acids: CASSYDGNQPQHF.

This chain joins TRBV7-8 and TRBJ2-1; D is uncertain. CDR1 is SGHVS, CDR2 FQNEAQ, per germline. CDR3 size: 14 residues. Between the trimmed V and J ends, which lost 0 bases and 6 bases, there was a span of 9 bases. The CDR3 DNA reads TGTGCCAGCAGCTTAGCCTCCGCCGGCAATGAGCAGTTCTTC. Its translation is CASSLASAGNEQFF.

This clone occurred a few times. This chain joins TRBV27 and TRBJ1-2, with D unresolved. Deletions cut 5 bases from V and 7 bases from J, with 14 bases between. Germline CDR1 and CDR2: MNHEY and SMNVEV (reference sequence). CDR3 length equals 13 residues. CDR3 amino acids: CASSPTGVGGYTF. DNA of the CDR3: TGTGCCAGCAGTCCGACGGGAGTCGGTGGCTACACCTTC.

The V call is TRBV5-1, the J call TRBJ1-1; D unclear. The V gene's germline CDR1 is SGHRS and CDR2 YFSETQ. This CDR3 region has 15 residues. With 0 bases removed from V and 1 base from J, the gap between germline ends came to 10 bases. The CDR3 protein is CASSLVAGRNTEAFF. CDR3 coding DNA: TGCGCCAGCAGCTTGGTTGCAGGCCGGAACACTGAAGCTTTCTTT.

The rearrangement joins TRBV18 to TRBJ2-3, with D tentatively TRBD1 (6 bases). The CDR3 is 17 amino acids. Germline CDR1 is KGHSH and CDR2 is LQKENI. The V and J ends lost 3 bases and 4 bases respectively, with 20 bases between them. The CDR3 reads CASSPLSGAYSPDTQYF. The CDR3 DNA reads as TGTGCCAGCTCACCTCTTTCAGGGGCATATTCCCCAGATACGCAGTATTTT.

This chain uses TRBV4-3 with TRBJ2-2, with 8 bases fitting TRBD1. CDR3 length equals 15 residues. V lost 2 bases, J lost 7 bases, and 6 bases stayed unmatched. The germline gives CDR1 LGHNA, CDR2 YSLEER. CDR3 in amino acids: CASSQLGQGIGELFF. The CDR3 coding sequence is TGCGCCAGCAGCCAACTTGGACAGGGCATCGGGGAGCTGTTTTTT.

V is TRBV7-2 and J is TRBJ2-1; possibly TRBD2 for D (5 bases). The length of the CDR3 is 15 residues. Germline values: CDR1 SGHTA, CDR2 FQGNSA. Trimming shortened V by 2 bases and J by 4 bases, and 12 bases separated the two germline ends. CDR3 sequence: CASSLKERRYNEQFF. The CDR3 bases are TGTGCCAGCAGCTTAAAGGAGCGGAGGTACAATGAGCAGTTCTTC.

The chain links TRBV4-1 to TRBJ2-3; 13 nucleotides align to TRBD2. Germline values: CDR1 MGHRA, CDR2 YSYEKL. The CDR3 is 18 residues long. V lost 2 bases, J lost 5 bases, and 10 bases stayed unmatched. In DNA form, the CDR3 reads TGCGCCAGCAGCCAATCCTCTCAACTAGCGGGGGGGATAGATACGCAGTATTTT. This encodes CASSQSSQLAGGIDTQYF.

The chain couples TRBV15 to TRBJ1-1; D is unclear. Germline V lookup: CDR1 LNHNV, CDR2 YYDKDF (reference sequence). With 1 base removed from V and 5 bases from J, the gap between germline ends came to 14 bases. CDR3 length: 15 residues. In nucleotides, the CDR3 is TGTGCCACCAGCAGAGTCTTCACTGGCAGGACTGAAGCTTTCTTT. Translation gives CATSRVFTGRTEAFF.

The chain is built from TRBV27 and TRBJ1-1; unclear D gene. Trimming removed 2 bases from V and 1 base from J, with 11 bases in between. Germline V gene lookup returns CDR1 MNHEY and CDR2 SMNVEV (reference sequence). There are 15 residues in the CDR3. The CDR3 region has the DNA TGTGCCAGCAGTTTAAGTGTTCGGGGGAACACTGAAGCTTTCTTT. This translates into CASSLSVRGNTEAFF.

This sequence joins TRBV7-3 and TRBJ2-7; D perhaps matches TRBD1 (5 bases). The CDR3 has 18 residues. CDR1 SGHTA and CDR2 FQGTGA come from the germline V gene. The V end lost 0 bases, the J end lost 0 bases, and 18 bases lay between the germline ends. The CDR3: CASSLTGGQGALSYEQYF. In DNA, the CDR3 is TGTGCCAGCAGCTTAACGGGTGGCCAAGGGGCTCTCTCCTACGAGCAGTACTTC.

The chain is built from TRBV9 and TRBJ1-3; D unclear. Per the germline V gene, CDR1 is SGDLS and CDR2 is YYNGEE. V was cut by 3 bases and J by 4 bases, with 8 bases left in between. This CDR3 comprises 13 residues. The CDR3 DNA is TGTGCCAGCAGCGCCCCAGGCGGAAACACCATATATTTT. Encoded protein: CASSAPGGNTIYF. The whole variable domain, remainder taken from reference TRBV9 and TRBJ1-3, is DSGVTQTPKHLITATGQRVTLRCSPRSGDLSVYWYQQSLDQGLQFLIQYYNGEERAKGNILERFSAQQFPDLHSELNLSSLELGDSALYFCASSAPGGNTIYFGEGSWLTVV.